One and the same sample provided the 25 T cell receptor beta chains below, sequenced in a study of CD8 T cells in Susac syndrome. An input of about 0.45 to 1 ug of RNA was subjected to reverse transcription using random hexamers. Each CDR3 protein gets one entry after TCRdb re-called the immunoSEQ multiplex PCR reads with MiXCR. The sample lists under 150,000 distinct CDR3 sequences; under 95% were seen once. The source material was CD8+ T cells from PBMCs. These receptors were obtained from a human donor with multiple sclerosis.

The chain links TRBV4-3 to TRBJ2-3; 7 bases agree with TRBD1. In germline, CDR1 is LGHNA, CDR2 YSLEER. Trimming took 4 bases from V and 4 from J; bases not matched to a gene: 8. This CDR3 contains 15 residues. The CDR3 nucleotides read TGCGCCAGCAGCCCCCTAACAGGGGAAGCAGATACGCAGTATTTT. This codes for CASSPLTGEADTQYF.

In DNA form, the CDR3 reads TGTGCCAGCAGTTTACGGGGGTCTAGGGGCGACGAGCAGTACTTC. It is translated as CASSLRGSRGDEQYF. The genes are TRBV27 and TRBJ2-7, with D possibly TRBD2 on 6 matching bases. CDR3 length equals 15 residues. Germline V gene data show CDR1 as MNHEY and CDR2 as SMNVEV (reference sequence). Trimming took off 2 bases at V and 5 bases at J, with 16 bases between the two ends.

This CDR3 is CASSLLEGTSGNTIYF. CDR3 DNA: TGTGCCAGCAGTCTTCTGGAAGGGACTTCTGGAAACACCATATATTTT. This chain joins TRBV6-1 and TRBJ1-3; D might be TRBD1 (5 bases). The germline V gene has CDR1 MNHNS and CDR2 SASEGT. V shed 5 bases and J shed 1 base, with 15 bases lying between them. The CDR3 is 16 residues long.

The chain is built from TRBV6-5 and TRBJ2-1, with 9 bases identical to TRBD2. CDR3 length: 15 residues. After removal of 0 bases from V and 7 bases from J, the junction contained 4 bases not matched to a gene. From germline, CDR1 is MNHEY and CDR2 SVGAGI. The chain's CDR3 is CASSYSGTSSNEQFF. The DNA for the CDR3 is TGTGCCAGCAGTTACTCCGGGACTAGCTCGAATGAGCAGTTCTTC.

The V call is TRBV30, the J call TRBJ2-1, with D possibly being TRBD2 (6 bases). The CDR3 length is 15 residues. Germline V gives CDR1 GTSNPN, CDR2 SVGIG (reference sequence). Trimming cost V 5 bases and J 0 bases, with 14 bases left between them. The CDR3 sequence is CAWGGLSSSYNEQFF. For the CDR3, the DNA is TGTGCCTGGGGCGGACTATCCAGCTCCTACAATGAGCAGTTCTTC.

The genes are TRBV20-1 and TRBJ2-7; D remains ambiguous. CDR1 and CDR2 (germline): DFQATT, SNEGSKA (reference sequence). CDR3 length: 14 amino acids. V was clipped by 3 bases and J by 3 bases, with 15 bases between them. The CDR3 loop is CSARGPINVYEQYF. The CDR3, as DNA: TGCAGTGCTAGGGGTCCCATCAACGTCTACGAGCAGTACTTC.

This clonotype was detected only once. This chain joins TRBV12-3 or TRBV12-4 and TRBJ2-7; TRBD1 matches at 7 bases. CDR3 length: 14 residues. Trimming took 5 bases from V and 0 from J; bases not matched to a gene: 4. The CDR3 reads CASSGTASSYEQYF. CDR3 in DNA: TGTGCCAGCAGTGGGACAGCCTCCTCCTACGAGCAGTACTTC.

The gene calls are TRBV5-6 and TRBJ2-1, with 9 bases identical to TRBD1. V shed 4 bases and J 7 bases; nucleotides not matched to a gene: 9. The CDR3 sequence is 15 residues long. Germline lookup yields CDR1 SGHDT and CDR2 YYEEEE. The CDR3 protein is CASSNAGQGLNEQFF. CDR3 coding DNA: TGTGCCAGCAGCAACGCGGGACAGGGCCTTAATGAGCAGTTCTTC.

This chain joins TRBV16 and TRBJ2-1; 10 bases are a match to TRBD2. Germline V gene sequence: CDR1 KGHSY, CDR2 FQNENV. CDR3 length: 15 amino acids. V lost 2 bases to trimming and J lost 9 bases; unmatched junction nucleotides: 7. The CDR3 loop reads CASSQPSGSVGEQFF. In DNA, the CDR3 is TGTGCCAGCAGCCAACCTAGCGGGAGTGTGGGTGAGCAGTTCTTC.

The chain couples TRBV20-1 to TRBJ2-1; D perhaps matches TRBD2 (6 bases). The V and J ends lost 6 bases and 0 bases respectively, with 12 bases between them. The CDR3 is 14 amino acids. Germline lookup yields CDR1 DFQATT and CDR2 SNEGSKA (reference sequence). The CDR3 region is CSAPELASYNEQFF. CDR3 nucleotides: TGCAGTGCACCCGAACTAGCCTCCTACAATGAGCAGTTCTTC.

The chain recombines TRBV2 with TRBJ1-5; TRBD1 might be the D (6 bases). V was trimmed by 6 bases and J by 5 bases, leaving 14 bases between them. The CDR3 is 14 amino acids. The germline V gene has CDR1 SNHLY and CDR2 FYNNEI. CDR3 residues: CASRVGGGDQPQHF. The CDR3 coding sequence is TGTGCCAGCAGGGTCGGAGGGGGAGATCAGCCCCAGCATTTT.

V is TRBV13 and J is TRBJ2-7; TRBD2 matches at 10 bases. With V trimmed by 8 bases and J by 3 bases, 7 bases remained unmatched. The germline V gene has CDR1 PRHDT and CDR2 FYEKMQ (reference sequence). CDR3 length equals 14 residues. Here the CDR3 DNA reads TGTGCCAGCTTCTTAGGGACTAGCGTCTACGAGCAGTACTTC. Translation gives CASFLGTSVYEQYF.

This clonotype occurred once. The chain links TRBV6-2 or TRBV6-3 to TRBJ2-7; D is perhaps TRBD2 (5 bases). CDR1 and CDR2 (germline): MNHEY, SVGEGT. The V and J ends lost 8 bases and 3 bases respectively, with 17 bases between them. The CDR3 spans 14 residues. This chain's CDR3 is CASADRLARYEQYF. The CDR3 DNA reads as TGTGCCAGCGCAGACCGGCTAGCCCGCTACGAGCAGTACTTC.

The chain carries TRBV24-1 and TRBJ2-1; D not certain. The CDR3 is 11 residues long. Per the germline V gene, CDR1 is KGHDR and CDR2 is SFDVKD. The germline V and J ends were trimmed by 1 base and 6 bases, with 0 bases remaining between them. CDR3 sequence (DNA): TGTGCCACCAGTGATTTCAATGAGCAGTTCTTC. Encoded protein: CATSDFNEQFF.

V gene TRBV7-9 combines with J gene TRBJ1-2, with D perhaps TRBD1 (6 bases). Germline V CDR1 and CDR2: SEHNR, FQNEAQ (reference sequence). The ends were cut back, 5 bases at V and 8 bases at J, with 15 bases in the middle. CDR3 length: 13 amino acids. The DNA for the CDR3 is TGTGCCAGCAGCCCGCCCAGGGGCCGGGGCTACACCTTC. It codes for CASSPPRGRGYTF. Combining the CDR3 with reference TRBV7-9 and TRBJ1-2 gives the whole variable domain DTGVSQNPRHKITKRGQNVTFRCDPISEHNRLYWYRQTLGQGPEFLTYFQNEAQLEKSRLLSDRFSAERPKGSFSTLEIQRTEQGDSAMYLCASSPPRGRGYTFGSGTRLTVV.

The V gene is TRBV5-6, the J gene TRBJ1-4, with TRBD1 matching 9 bases. The germline CDR1 and CDR2 sequences are SGHDT and YYEEEE. The ends lost 2 bases at V and 7 bases at J; junction bases unmatched: 6. There are 15 residues in the CDR3. CDR3 region: CASSFPGQGSEKLFF. CDR3 DNA: TGTGCCAGCAGCTTCCCGGGACAGGGTTCTGAAAAACTGTTTTTT.

The V and J genes are TRBV12-5 and TRBJ2-3; 11 bases align to TRBD2. Trimming removed 8 bases from V and 0 bases from J; junction bases left unmatched: 1. CDR3 size: 14 residues. Per the germline V gene, CDR1 is LGHNT and CDR2 is FRNRAP. The CDR3 loop is CASIAGGSTDTQYF. The DNA for the CDR3 is TGTGCTAGTATAGCGGGAGGGAGCACAGATACGCAGTATTTT. Complete variable domain (other parts from reference TRBV12-5 and TRBJ2-3): DARVTQTPRHKVTEMGQEVTMRCQPILGHNTVFWYRQTMMQGLELLAYFRNRAPLDDSGMPKDRFSAEMPDATLATLKIQPSEPRDSAVYFCASIAGGSTDTQYFGPGTRLTVL.

This rearrangement joins TRBV3-1 to TRBJ2-7; D remains unclear. V was clipped by 0 bases and J by 7 bases, with 16 bases between them. Germline assignment: CDR1 LGHDT and CDR2 YNNKEL (reference sequence). This CDR3 contains 15 residues. The CDR3 region is CASSQDFGPTREQYF. The CDR3 DNA reads TGTGCCAGCAGCCAAGATTTTGGGCCGACAAGGGAGCAGTACTTC.

The rearrangement joins TRBV13 to TRBJ2-6, with D maybe TRBD2 (6 bases). Per the germline V gene, CDR1 is PRHDT and CDR2 is FYEKMQ (reference sequence). The V end was cut by 4 bases, the J end by 2 bases, with 12 bases between. The CDR3 runs to 16 residues. The CDR3 here is CASSSGEGAGANVLTF. The CDR3 coding sequence is TGTGCCAGCAGCTCGGGGGAAGGGGCTGGGGCCAACGTCCTGACTTTC. Full variable domain (missing parts from reference TRBV13 and TRBJ2-6): AAGVIQSPRHLIKEKRETATLKCYPIPRHDTVYWYQQGPGQDPQFLISFYEKMQSDKGSIPDRFSAQQFSDYHSELNMSSLELGDSALYFCASSSGEGAGANVLTFGAGSRLTVL.

V gene TRBV12-3 or TRBV12-4 combines with J gene TRBJ2-1; D ambiguous. This CDR3 is built from 9 residues. Trimming cost V 6 bases and J 15 bases, with 9 bases left between them. DNA of the CDR3: TGTGCCAGCAGCCCGCGCGGGTTCTTC. This encodes CASSPRGFF.

This chain connects TRBV6-6 to TRBJ2-7; 12 nucleotides line up with TRBD2. CDR3 length equals 16 residues. After removal of 2 bases from V and 5 bases from J, the junction contained 7 bases not matched to a gene. Germline loops: CDR1 MNHNY, CDR2 SVGAGI (reference sequence). CDR3 coding DNA: TGTGCCAGCAGTTACGCGGCTAGCGGGAGGGATGACGAGCAGTACTTC. This codes for CASSYAASGRDDEQYF.

The genes are TRBV15 and TRBJ2-7; D gene unclear. The ends were cut back, 5 bases at V and 6 bases at J, with 14 bases in the middle. CDR3 length: 13 amino acids. The germline V gene has CDR1 LNHNV and CDR2 YYDKDF (reference sequence). The DNA of the CDR3 is TGTGCCACCAGCCCGTCTCACGGTGGCGAGCAGTACTTC. Protein product: CATSPSHGGEQYF.

The V and J genes are TRBV9 and TRBJ2-7; 10 bases are shared with TRBD2. V shed 3 bases, J shed 3 bases, and the junction held 3 bases outside the gene matches. The germline V gene encodes CDR1 SGDLS and CDR2 YYNGEE. The CDR3 length is 14 residues. CDR3 DNA sequence: TGTGCCAGCAGCGCTGGGACTAGCGTCTACGAGCAGTACTTC. It specifies CASSAGTSVYEQYF.

The genes are TRBV15 and TRBJ2-2; D unclear. Germline V CDR1 and CDR2: LNHNV, YYDKDF (reference sequence). V was trimmed by 5 bases and J by 7 bases, leaving 14 bases between them. This CDR3 contains 14 residues. In DNA form, the CDR3 reads TGTGCCACCAGCCCGGCGGCGGCCGGCGGGGAGCTGTTTTTT. It is translated as CATSPAAAGGELFF.

CDR3 sequence (DNA): TGTGCCAGCAGTTTAGTTGCCGTGCACAATGAGCAGTTCTTC. Its protein is CASSLVAVHNEQFF. The chain uses TRBV12-3 or TRBV12-4 and TRBJ2-1; no definite D call. The CDR3 is 14 residues long. V lost 1 base, J lost 5 bases, and 9 bases lay in between.